This entry lists 8 T cell receptor beta chains sequenced from one sample in a study of regulatory T cells in long-lasting Graves disease. The time point denotes: persistent/refractory GD, antithyroid drugs over 5 years with positive TRAb. RNA isolated from PBMCs was used to make the TCR library. Building the TCR beta libraries relied on iRepertoire HTBI primers, and CDR3 regions underwent Arm-PCR. MiXCR, applied by TCRdb to the multiplex PCR reads, yields one record per CDR3 protein. The data hold around 460,000 distinct CDR3 sequences, with approximately 23% observed a single time. Sequencing used peripheral blood mononuclear cells (PBMCs), obtained when the disease was refractory, from a patient treated with antithyroid drugs. The receptor source for this set is a female donor with Graves disease.

This clonotype is a singleton in its sample. The rearrangement uses TRBV14 and TRBJ2-7; 10 bases align to TRBD1. CDR3 length: 15 amino acids. Trimming removed 2 bases from V and 3 bases from J; junction bases left unmatched: 4. Germline-derived CDR1 and CDR2 are SGHDN and FVKESK. CDR3 sequence reads: CASSQMTGGGYEQYF. CDR3 coding DNA: TGTGCCAGCAGCCAAATGACAGGGGGCGGCTACGAGCAGTACTTC.

J is TRBJ1-2 and V is TRBV6-1; 7 nucleotides match TRBD1. J lost 6 bases, V lost 6 bases, and 7 bases had no gene match. Looked up from germline, CDR1 is MNHNS and CDR2 is SASEGT. The CDR3 consists of 13 residues. CDR3 loop: CASRIQGKHGYTF. In DNA form, the CDR3 reads TGTGCCAGCAGAATACAGGGGAAGCATGGCTACACCTTC.

This clonotype was recorded many times. The J gene is TRBJ2-2, the V gene TRBV28; D uncertain. Trimming pared 7 bases from V and 3 bases from J, leaving 9 bases between. The CDR3 sequence is 13 residues long. Germline V lookup: CDR1 MDHEN, CDR2 SYDVKM. The CDR3 spells CASIRADTGELFF. CDR3 coding DNA: TGTGCCAGCATTAGGGCAGACACCGGGGAGCTGTTTTTT.

V gene TRBV30 combines with J gene TRBJ2-5; the D gene is possibly TRBD1 (5 bases). Germline V gene lookup returns CDR1 GTSNPN and CDR2 SVGIG (reference sequence). The CDR3 totals 13 residues. V dropped 4 bases and J dropped 5 bases, with 14 bases sitting between them. CDR3 sequence (DNA): TGTGCCTGGACGACAGACCCCGATGAGACCCAGTACTTC. As protein: CAWTTDPDETQYF.

This clonotype appeared many times. The rearrangement uses TRBV7-9 and TRBJ1-2; no firm D call. This CDR3 contains 14 residues. The V end was cut by 3 bases, the J end by 3 bases, with 11 bases between. Germline V gene data show CDR1 as SEHNR and CDR2 as FQNEAQ (reference sequence). The CDR3 nucleotides read TGTGCCAGCAGCTTTGGTCGGCGACACTATGGCTACACCTTC. It specifies CASSFGRRHYGYTF. The full variable domain, rest sourced from reference TRBV7-9 and TRBJ1-2, is DTGVSQNPRHKITKRGQNVTFRCDPISEHNRLYWYRQTLGQGPEFLTYFQNEAQLEKSRLLSDRFSAERPKGSFSTLEIQRTEQGDSAMYLCASSFGRRHYGYTFGSGTRLTVV.

V usage is TRBV20-1 and J usage is TRBJ1-3, with a possible D match to TRBD1 (5 bases). Trimming shortened V by 7 bases and J by 6 bases, and 25 bases separated the two germline ends. CDR1 is DFQATT, CDR2 SNEGSKA, per germline (reference sequence). This CDR3 is 16 amino acids long. The CDR3: CSVHPPGTPGPNTIYF. CDR3 in DNA: TGCAGTGTCCACCCCCCCGGGACCCCGGGCCCAAACACCATATATTTT.

The chain combines TRBV10-3 with TRBJ2-1; the match to TRBD1 covers 9 bases. The J segment lost 6 bases and the V segment lost 7 bases, leaving 4 bases of the junction unmatched. The CDR3 contains 13 residues. Germline assignment: CDR1 ENHRY and CDR2 SYGVKD. The CDR3 loop reads CAITADRGNEQFF. The CDR3 DNA sequence: TGTGCCATCACCGCGGACAGGGGCAATGAGCAGTTCTTC.

This chain connects TRBV20-1 to TRBJ1-2; possibly TRBD1 for D (6 bases). Germline V gene data show CDR1 as DFQATT and CDR2 as SNEGSKA (reference sequence). The CDR3 contains 12 residues. Trimming pared 3 bases from V and 4 bases from J, leaving 9 bases between. Here the CDR3 reads CSARTGLYGYTF. CDR3 in DNA: TGCAGTGCTAGGACAGGACTCTATGGCTACACCTTC.